Shown below are 8 T cell receptor beta chains from a single sample sequenced in a study of T-cell reconstitution after alpha-beta-depleted transplantation in children. Preparation of the TCRbeta library involved a method that used unique molecular identifiers. One entry per CDR3 protein, called by TCRdb with MiXCR from the PCR reads. The table shows 450,000 to 550,000 distinct CDR3 sequences, with roughly 10% occurring only once. The sample consisted of PBMCs, mostly from graft donor cells, taken 180 days after TCRalphabeta/CD19-depleted stem cell transplant. These receptor sequences come from a female patient between 2 and 15 years old who had a stem cell transplant for aplastic anemia, so the T cells may come from the graft donor.

This clonotype appeared a few times. The gene calls are TRBV15 and TRBJ2-3; weak D call: TRBD1 (5 bases). The V end was cut by 0 bases, the J end by 9 bases, with 10 bases between. Germline V gives CDR1 LNHNV, CDR2 YYDKDF (reference sequence). The CDR3 is 13 amino acids. CDR3 in amino acids: CATSRDPQGTQYF. In DNA form, the CDR3 reads TGTGCCACCAGCAGAGATCCCCAGGGCACGCAGTATTTT. Combining the CDR3 with reference TRBV15 and TRBJ2-3 gives the whole variable domain DAMVIQNPRYQVTQFGKPVTLSCSQTLNHNVMYWYQQKSSQAPKLLFHYYDKDFNNEADTPDNFQSRRPNTSFCFLDIRSPGLGDTAMYLCATSRDPQGTQYFGPGTRLTVL.

This clonotype was recorded at least ten times. As DNA, the CDR3 is TGTGCCAGCAGTTTAGCGACGGGATTACCCCCAGATACGCAGTATTTT. Amino acid sequence: CASSLATGLPPDTQYF. This rearrangement joins TRBV12-3 or TRBV12-4 to TRBJ2-3, with D perhaps TRBD2 (5 bases). Trimming removed 0 bases at V and 4 bases at J, with 14 bases between. This CDR3 comprises 16 residues.

V usage is TRBV4-3 and J usage is TRBJ1-1; TRBD1 matches at 9 bases. There are 16 residues in the CDR3. V shed 4 bases and J 7 bases; nucleotides not matched to a gene: 13. In germline, CDR1 is LGHNA, CDR2 YSLEER. The CDR3 nucleotides are TGCGCCAGCAGCCGGGGACAGGGTGGACTTGGTGTTGAAGCTTTCTTT. Its protein is CASSRGQGGLGVEAFF.

This clonotype has just a few counts. This chain joins TRBV28 and TRBJ1-2; D perhaps matches TRBD1 (5 bases). The V end lost 5 bases, the J end lost 4 bases, and 14 bases lay between the germline ends. Germline CDR1 reads MDHEN; CDR2 reads SYDVKM. The CDR3 loop spans 14 amino acids. The CDR3, as DNA: TGTGCCAGCAGTACGGATGGGGCAGCCTATGGCTACACCTTC. Amino acids: CASSTDGAAYGYTF.

The V call is TRBV21-1, the J call TRBJ1-2. TRBV21-1 is a recognized pseudogene. This CDR3 comprises 21 residues. CDR3: CASSKALGSRPYWGYIYGYTF. CDR3 in DNA: TGTGCCAGCAGCAAAGCGCTCGGCAGCCGGCCCTACTGGGGATATATATATGGCTACACCTTC.

Many counts were recorded for this clonotype. The chain has TRBV5-5 and TRBJ2-7, with D possibly TRBD1 on 6 matching bases. The CDR3 covers 15 residues. V shed 2 bases and J shed 0 bases, with 12 bases lying between them. CDR1 SGHKS and CDR2 YYEKEE come from the germline V gene (reference sequence). The CDR3 protein is CASSLGAGVSYEQYV. In nucleotides, the CDR3 is TGTGCCAGCAGCTTAGGGGCAGGGGTCTCCTACGAGCAGTACGTC.

This clonotype was counted at least ten times. This sequence joins TRBV20-1 and TRBJ2-1; 15 bases are a match to TRBD2. This CDR3 region has 20 residues. The germline gives CDR1 DFQATT, CDR2 SNEGSKA (reference sequence). Losses at the gene ends were 6 bases for V and 9 bases for J; bases not matched to a gene: 24. The CDR3 spells CSAIEGRLMGLAGGRREQFF. CDR3 DNA: TGCAGTGCGATAGAGGGACGCCTTATGGGACTAGCGGGAGGACGGCGTGAGCAGTTCTTC.

DNA of the CDR3: TGCAGCTATAGGGGACTAGGAGAGACCCAGTACTTC. Amino acid sequence: CSYRGLGETQYF. This chain uses TRBV29-1 with TRBJ2-5; TRBD2 aligns across 8 bases. The germline gives CDR1 SQVTM, CDR2 ANQGSEA. J lost 4 bases, V lost 8 bases, and 6 bases had no gene match. There are 12 residues in the CDR3.